The source of this T cell receptor (beta chain) is a study of response to subunit inactivated influenza vaccine. TCRdb re-derived calls from the RT-PCR reads in MiXCR, one entry per CDR3 protein. Here the sample spans more than 600,000 distinct CDR3 sequences, around 18% being singletons. This clonotype has a handful of counts. Germline CDR1 is GTSNPN and CDR2 is SVGIG (reference sequence). CDR3 length: 15 residues. Trimming removed 0 bases from V and 5 bases from J, with 11 bases in between. The receptor was derived from a man aged 45-65 years who received an inactivated influenza vaccine. V gene TRBV30 combines with J gene TRBJ1-6; no clear D gene. This sample comprised PBMCs from blood, obtained roughly 5 days after vaccination. CDR3 DNA: TGTGCCTGGAGTGTGACCGGGAGGCATAATTCACCCCTCCACTTT. Protein product: CAWSVTGRHNSPLHF.